This TCR beta chain came from a study of vaccination and CD4 T cells after COVID-19. Whole-study results and caveats: Spike mono-reactivity was evident in 304 of the 307 vaccine-specific clones derived from convalescent patients.

Treatment described: roughly 10-day PBMC culture with coronavirus spike peptide pools or control peptides (ViraFEST assay). V was shortened by 4 bases and J by 4 bases, with 14 bases between the two germline ends. Germline CDR1 MNHNS, CDR2 SASEGT. The CDR3 is 15 residues long. This clonotype counts as medium-sized. Its antigen remains unknown. Sequenced with the Oncomine TCR Beta short-read assay was DNA taken from cultured CD4+ T cells. Someone extracted genomic DNA from cultured CD4+ T cells. TCRdb reanalysed the PCR reads using MiXCR and keeps one entry per CDR3 protein. The table has approximately 10,000 distinct CDR3 sequences, under 25% seen once.

The gene calls are TRBV6-1 and TRBJ1-3; TRBD1 might be the D (5 bases). Sample: cultured CD4+ T cells from blood. The TCR was taken from a human donor with COVID-19. This CDR3 is CASSATQGTGNTIYF. The CDR3 coding sequence is TGTGCCAGCAGTGCAACTCAGGGCACCGGAAACACCATATATTTT.